This note documents a single T cell receptor (beta chain) sequence. The target of this receptor is not known. Qualities for individual bases were not recorded, and no much larger clone is one base off. The junction shows trimming of 5 bases on V and 6 bases on J, plus 24 bases between the germline ends. The CDR3 runs 17 residues from the cysteine to the phenylalanine. CDR3 DNA is the only sequence kept; it has 51 bases, read in frame from the first base. CDR1 and CDR2, per the germline V gene (reference sequence), are SEHNR and FQNEAQ. These data come from a study of cytomegalovirus exposure and HLA in healthy donors listed by TCRdb under 2017. Broadly, across the study: According to a later analysis, one platform produced both the roughly 110 validation repertoires and the roughly 660 repertoires of the first cohort. The study aimed to test whether signatures of past pathogen exposure could be identified by cataloging public T cell receptors. Besides the first cohort of roughly 700 subjects, a separate validation cohort made up of roughly 120 different subjects was used. To predict cytomegalovirus infection status, the study combined high-throughput TCR immunosequencing, statistical association of individual TCRs with disease status, and machine learning.

The research as a whole found: Most TCR sequences were seen in very few donors, while some public TCRs were found in many individuals. The classifier was reported to diagnose cytomegalovirus status with high specificity and sensitivity in both the original and validation cohorts. A total of about 150 TCR beta chains were listed by the study as associated with cytomegalovirus. Three of the identified cytomegalovirus-associated TCR beta chains were confirmed in vitro to be specific for cytomegalovirus antigens. The authors suggested that the approach could potentially be generalized to other disease states and immunological phenotypes. In a later analysis, TCRs clustered in the first cohort were found to also tend to co-occur in the 110 or so validation repertoires, with approximately 93% of cluster scores above 0. All 130 or so repertoires were used to score co-occurrence in the validation cohort in a later analysis, because that analysis had no HLA typing for the cohort.

Separate from the approximately 700-subject first cohort, the validation cohort of roughly 120 subjects was the group to which the donors belonged. The receptor library was made with the immunoSEQ multiplex PCR assay. The source study handled its data this way. A statistical classification framework was built to diagnose cytomegalovirus status from the catalog of TCR beta chain sequences. TCRdb stores this immuneACCESS table with in-frame sequences only. Part of the clones is absent; in the studies checked, under half of the shortfall reflects unresolved V genes, and no reason is known for the rest. The V and J calls and clone size come from that table; D and trimming were worked out from the DNA. The sample includes about 57,000 clones, with about 92% observed a single time. The ten largest make up less than 6% of the sample.

The sequence links TRBV7-9 to TRBJ2-3, with a weak D call of TRBD2 (7 bases match). This receptor was taken from a woman younger than 35 in good health and CMV-seronegative. The sample taken for sequencing was PBMCs. DNA sequence: TGTGCCAGCAGCCTCCAGGCAGCGGGGCAGGGGAAGGATACGCAGTATTTT. Translated, it reads CASSLQAAGQGKDTQYF. Beyond the CDR3, the reference TRBV7-9 and TRBJ2-3 genes provide the residues; the full variable domain reads: DTGVSQNPRHKITKRGQNVTFRCDPISEHNRLYWYRQTLGQGPEFLTYFQNEAQLEKSRLLSDRFSAERPKGSFSTLEIQRTEQGDSAMYLCASSLQAAGQGKDTQYFGPGTRLTVL.